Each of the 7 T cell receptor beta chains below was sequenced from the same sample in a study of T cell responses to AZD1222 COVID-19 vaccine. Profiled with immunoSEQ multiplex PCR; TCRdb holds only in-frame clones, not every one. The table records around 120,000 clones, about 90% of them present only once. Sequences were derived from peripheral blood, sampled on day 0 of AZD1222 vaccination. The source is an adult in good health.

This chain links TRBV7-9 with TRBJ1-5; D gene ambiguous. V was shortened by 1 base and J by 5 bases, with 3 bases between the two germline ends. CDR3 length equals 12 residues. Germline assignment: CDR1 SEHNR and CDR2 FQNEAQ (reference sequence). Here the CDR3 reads CASSLDYQPQHF. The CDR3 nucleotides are TGTGCCAGCAGCTTAGACTATCAGCCCCAGCATTTT.

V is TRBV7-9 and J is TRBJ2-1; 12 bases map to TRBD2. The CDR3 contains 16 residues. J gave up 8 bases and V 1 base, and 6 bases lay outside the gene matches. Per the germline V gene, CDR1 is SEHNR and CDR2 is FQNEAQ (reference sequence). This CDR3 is CASSLVLAGGGDEQFF. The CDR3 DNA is TGTGCCAGCAGCTTAGTGCTAGCGGGAGGGGGCGATGAGCAGTTCTTC.

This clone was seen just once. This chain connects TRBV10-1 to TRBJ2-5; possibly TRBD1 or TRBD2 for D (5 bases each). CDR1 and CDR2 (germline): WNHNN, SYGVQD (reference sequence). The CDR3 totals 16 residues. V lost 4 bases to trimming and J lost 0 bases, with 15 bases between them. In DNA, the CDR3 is TGCGCCAGCAGTGGTAACAGGAGGTTCCACCAAGAGACCCAGTACTTC. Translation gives CASSGNRRFHQETQYF.

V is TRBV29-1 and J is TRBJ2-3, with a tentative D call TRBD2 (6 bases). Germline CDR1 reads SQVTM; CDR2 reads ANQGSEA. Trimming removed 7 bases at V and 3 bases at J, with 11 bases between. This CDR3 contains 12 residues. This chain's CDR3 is CSAEEGTDTQYF. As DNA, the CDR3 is TGCAGCGCCGAGGAGGGGACAGATACGCAGTATTTT.

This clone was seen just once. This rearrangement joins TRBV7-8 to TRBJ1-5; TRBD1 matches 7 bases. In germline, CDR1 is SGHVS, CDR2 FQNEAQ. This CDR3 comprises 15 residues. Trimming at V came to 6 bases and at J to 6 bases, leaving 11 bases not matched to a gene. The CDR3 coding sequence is TGTGCCAGCAGGCTACGGGACAGCCCTAGTCAGCCCCAGCATTTT. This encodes CASRLRDSPSQPQHF.

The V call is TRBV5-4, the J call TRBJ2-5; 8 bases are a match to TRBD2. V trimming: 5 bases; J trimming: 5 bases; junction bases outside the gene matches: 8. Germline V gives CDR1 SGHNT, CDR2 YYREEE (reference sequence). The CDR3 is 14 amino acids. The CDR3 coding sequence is TGTGCCAGCAGTTCCGGGACTAGGGGGGAGACCCAGTACTTC. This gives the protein CASSSGTRGETQYF.

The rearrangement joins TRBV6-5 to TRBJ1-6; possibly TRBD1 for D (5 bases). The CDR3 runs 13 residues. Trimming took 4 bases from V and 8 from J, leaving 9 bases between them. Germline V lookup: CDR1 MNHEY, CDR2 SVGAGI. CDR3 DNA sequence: TGTGCCAGCAGTTGGGGGGGGGATTCACCCCTCCACTTT. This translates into CASSWGGDSPLHF.